These 6 T cell receptor beta chains share one sample of origin, sequenced in a study of OX40 agonist ivuxolimab in advanced cancers. The data were produced by immunoSEQ multiplex PCR, yet TCRdb's version contains in-frame clones alone and is incomplete. Among roughly 76,000 clones listed, around 84% were seen once. This material consisted of CD4+ or CD8+ T cells sorted from blood, taken in a trial of the OX40 agonist ivuxolimab. These receptors originate from an adult with an advanced solid tumor such as melanoma, head and neck, liver or kidney cancer.

The chain is built from TRBV7-9 and TRBJ2-7, with D maybe TRBD1 (5 bases). Per germline, CDR1 SEHNR and CDR2 FQNEAQ (reference sequence). Trimming took 4 bases from V and 4 from J, leaving 11 bases between them. CDR3 length: 13 residues. CDR3 sequence reads: CASSSPTDYEQYF. The CDR3 DNA reads TGTGCCAGCAGCTCTCCGACAGATTACGAGCAGTACTTC.

The sample holds one count of this clone. The J gene is TRBJ1-6, the V gene TRBV9; tentatively, D is TRBD1 (6 bases). The CDR3 contains 15 residues. Looked up from germline, CDR1 is SGDLS and CDR2 is YYNGEE. Trimming took off 4 bases at V and 9 bases at J, with 17 bases between the two ends. CDR3 sequence (DNA): TGTGCCAGCAGCCCAGGGACAACCGAAGGTTCACCCCTCCACTTT. It codes for CASSPGTTEGSPLHF.

Ten or more counts support this clone. The rearrangement links TRBV12-5 to TRBJ1-1, with D possibly matching TRBD1 (6 bases). Germline V gene sequence: CDR1 LGHNT, CDR2 FRNRAP. The CDR3 extends over 19 amino acids. Trimming pared 0 bases from V and 0 bases from J, leaving 20 bases between. In DNA, the CDR3 is TGTGCTAGTGGTTTGGTATCTCTGGGGGTGACAGGAGTGAACACTGAAGCTTTCTTT. This gives the protein CASGLVSLGVTGVNTEAFF.

This clone came up a few times. This rearrangement joins TRBV6-1 to TRBJ1-3; D ambiguous. The ends were cut back, 3 bases at V and 4 bases at J, with 7 bases in the middle. The length of the CDR3 is 13 residues. From germline, CDR1 is MNHNS and CDR2 SASEGT. The CDR3 is CASSDPTGNTIYF. As DNA, the CDR3 is TGTGCCAGCAGTGACCCGACGGGAAACACCATATATTTT.

The genes are TRBV5-1 and TRBJ1-1; D is ambiguous. The germline V gene encodes CDR1 SGHRS and CDR2 YFSETQ. The V and J ends lost 0 bases and 0 bases respectively, with 9 bases between them. The CDR3 is 15 amino acids. Here the CDR3 DNA reads TGCGCCAGCAGCTTGGTGGGAAACATGAACACTGAAGCTTTCTTT. Its translation: CASSLVGNMNTEAFF.

The chain combines TRBV11-3 with TRBJ1-1; D is unresolved. There are 13 residues in the CDR3. Germline CDR1 SGHNT, CDR2 YENEEA. Trimming left V 0 bases short and J 4 bases short, with 6 bases between. CDR3 bases: TGTGCCAGCAGCTTAGAGGGAGGCACTGAAGCTTTCTTT. Amino acid sequence: CASSLEGGTEAFF.